Each of the 28 T cell receptor beta chains below was sequenced from the same sample in a study of blood T cell repertoires in COVID-19 (dated by TCRdb to 2019 to 2021). The library was built by means of the immunoSEQ multiplex PCR assay. TCRdb's version of the immuneACCESS table is confined to in-frame rearrangements and falls short of the full clone set. An unresolved V gene accounts for under half of the shortfall where checked; the remainder is of unknown origin. The sample table lists about 310,000 clones, about nine tenths of them with a count of one. The ten largest clonotypes hold 1% of the sample. Sequenced material: peripheral blood. The source is a man aged 45-65 years with active or convalescent COVID-19.

This CDR3 is CSEEVGLNPTPAQETQYF. CDR3 sequence (DNA): TGCAGCGAAGAAGTGGGACTGAACCCCACCCCAGCCCAAGAGACCCAGTACTTC. J is TRBJ2-5 and V is TRBV29-1; TRBD2 might be the D (6 bases). This CDR3 has 18 amino acids. CDR1 is SQVTM and CDR2 is ANQGSEA in the germline V gene. V was trimmed by 7 bases and J by 1 base, leaving 28 bases between them.

CDR3 coding DNA: TGTGCCAGCACCCGGACATCGGGTTCACCCCTCCACTTT. Its translation: CASTRTSGSPLHF. J is TRBJ1-6 and V is TRBV6-5, with D possibly TRBD1 on 5 matching bases. Trimming cost V 7 bases and J 9 bases, with 13 bases left between them. In germline, CDR1 is MNHEY, CDR2 SVGAGI. The CDR3 runs to 13 residues.

This clone has only a few counts. The rearrangement uses TRBV7-2 and TRBJ2-3; 14 nucleotides align to TRBD2. Germline values: CDR1 SGHTA, CDR2 FQGNSA. With V trimmed by 5 bases and J by 4 bases, 5 bases remained unmatched. The CDR3 has 16 residues. CDR3 loop: CASSPRLAGGSDTQYF. The CDR3 DNA follows: TGTGCCAGCAGCCCAAGACTAGCGGGGGGGTCAGATACGCAGTATTTT.

In this sample, this clone turned up many times. V is TRBV10-3 and J is TRBJ2-5, with D possibly being TRBD1 (5 bases). CDR3 size: 13 residues. Looked up from germline, CDR1 is ENHRY and CDR2 is SYGVKD. Trimming cost V 1 base and J 3 bases, with 6 bases left between them. This chain's CDR3 is CAISEFREETQYF. The CDR3, as DNA: TGTGCCATCAGTGAGTTCAGGGAAGAGACCCAGTACTTC.

The chain links TRBV19 to TRBJ1-5; the match to TRBD1 covers 8 bases. Per the germline V gene, CDR1 is LNHDA and CDR2 is SQIVND (reference sequence). This CDR3 region has 14 residues. Trimming at V came to 1 base and at J to 7 bases, leaving 3 bases not matched to a gene. CDR3 sequence: CASSIVTGGQPQHF. CDR3 sequence (DNA): TGTGCCAGTAGTATAGTCACAGGGGGGCAGCCCCAGCATTTT.

The genes are TRBV10-3 and TRBJ1-3; D gene ambiguous. V was cut by 7 bases and J by 4 bases, with 5 bases left in between. Germline V gene sequence: CDR1 ENHRY, CDR2 SYGVKD. The CDR3 length is 11 residues. CDR3 DNA sequence: TGTGCCATCATATCGGGAAACACCATATATTTT. Translating it yields CAIISGNTIYF.

The gene calls are TRBV6-2 or TRBV6-3 and TRBJ2-5; D unresolved. CDR3 size: 11 residues. The ends were cut back, 5 bases at V and 6 bases at J, with 7 bases in the middle. Germline V gives CDR1 MNHEY, CDR2 SVGEGT. The CDR3 DNA reads as TGTGCCAGCAGTGCGGAGAAGACCCAGTACTTC. Encoded protein: CASSAEKTQYF.

The chain combines TRBV6-1 with TRBJ2-1; D unclear. From germline, CDR1 is MNHNS and CDR2 SASEGT. Trimming left V 0 bases short and J 3 bases short, with 3 bases between. The CDR3 runs to 13 residues. The CDR3 here is CASSEAYYNEQFF. The CDR3 nucleotides are TGTGCCAGCAGTGAAGCCTACTACAATGAGCAGTTCTTC.

The rearrangement uses TRBV28 and TRBJ1-1; D is unclear. Germline CDR1 is MDHEN and CDR2 is SYDVKM. The CDR3 contains 14 residues. V dropped 5 bases and J dropped 3 bases, with 13 bases sitting between them. CDR3 coding DNA: TGTGCCAGCAGTCCCCCGGCGGAGGACACTGAAGCTTTCTTT. Translation: CASSPPAEDTEAFF.

The CDR3 reads CASSATGEGETQYF. The CDR3 DNA is TGTGCCAGCTCAGCGACAGGGGAAGGAGAGACCCAGTACTTC. V gene TRBV18 combines with J gene TRBJ2-5, with TRBD1 identical over 8 bases. The CDR3 sequence is 14 residues long. V shed 5 bases and J 4 bases; nucleotides not matched to a gene: 6. Germline CDR1 is KGHSH and CDR2 is LQKENI.

V usage is TRBV6-6 and J usage is TRBJ1-3; D call uncertain. The CDR3 consists of 15 residues. The V end was cut by 6 bases, the J end by 0 bases, with 12 bases between. Germline lookup yields CDR1 MNHNY and CDR2 SVGAGI (reference sequence). The CDR3 DNA is TGTGCCAGCAGGGGCCGAACTGACTCTGGAAACACCATATATTTT. Its translation: CASRGRTDSGNTIYF.

This chain uses TRBV18 with TRBJ1-1, with D perhaps TRBD1 (5 bases). Trimming cost V 6 bases and J 4 bases, with 18 bases left between them. The CDR3 loop spans 15 amino acids. Germline V gene sequence: CDR1 KGHSH, CDR2 LQKENI. The CDR3 spells CASSGTTLGGTEAFF. The CDR3 DNA reads as TGTGCCAGCTCCGGAACAACGTTGGGGGGCACTGAAGCTTTCTTT.

The genes are TRBV27 and TRBJ2-7; possible D gene TRBD2, 5 bases. V was clipped by 5 bases and J by 0 bases, with 14 bases between them. The CDR3 sequence is 15 residues long. Germline V CDR1 and CDR2: MNHEY, SMNVEV (reference sequence). DNA for the CDR3: TGTGCCAGCAGTACCCGGACTGGGAGCTCCTACGAGCAGTACTTC. It is translated as CASSTRTGSSYEQYF.

The sample holds a few counts of this clone. The chain couples TRBV5-6 to TRBJ1-2; 11 bases fit TRBD1. Germline loops: CDR1 SGHDT, CDR2 YYEEEE. J was trimmed by 14 bases and V by 4 bases; bases with no gene match: 10. CDR3 length: 13 amino acids. The CDR3 protein is CASSIGQGATGTF. CDR3 sequence (DNA): TGTGCCAGCAGCATCGGACAGGGGGCAACCGGGACCTTC.

This rearrangement joins TRBV3-1 (or the pseudogene TRBV3-2) to TRBJ1-4; 10 bases fit TRBD1. This CDR3 has 14 residues. Trimming removed 3 bases from V and 7 bases from J; junction bases left unmatched: 2. The germline CDR1 and CDR2 sequences are LGHDT and YNNKEL (reference sequence). The CDR3 loop reads CASSQTGGVEKLFF. The CDR3 coding sequence is TGTGCCAGCAGCCAGACAGGGGGCGTTGAAAAACTGTTTTTT.

The table lists this clone with a count of one. V is TRBV2 and J is TRBJ2-2; the match to TRBD1 covers 10 bases. The germline V gene has CDR1 SNHLY and CDR2 FYNNEI. The CDR3 loop spans 15 amino acids. After removal of 7 bases from V and 3 bases from J, the junction contained 5 bases not matched to a gene. The CDR3 coding sequence is TGTGCCAGCACCGTGGACAGGGGGGACACCGGGGAGCTGTTTTTT. As protein: CASTVDRGDTGELFF.

V usage is TRBV28 and J usage is TRBJ2-1; 8 nucleotides line up with TRBD2. Germline V CDR1 and CDR2: MDHEN, SYDVKM. V trimming: 2 bases; J trimming: 8 bases; junction bases outside the gene matches: 5. The CDR3 has 14 residues. The CDR3 loop is CASSLAGGGYEQFF. The CDR3 nucleotides read TGTGCCAGCAGTTTAGCCGGGGGGGGGTATGAGCAGTTCTTC.

This chain joins TRBV4-2 and TRBJ2-7; D might be TRBD1 (6 bases). CDR3 size: 13 residues. Germline lookup yields CDR1 LGHNA and CDR2 YNFKEQ. V was cut by 3 bases and J by 1 base, with 7 bases left in between. DNA of the CDR3: TGTGCCAGCAGCCAGAGGGGGTCCTACGAGCAGTACTTC. It specifies CASSQRGSYEQYF.

V gene TRBV27 combines with J gene TRBJ1-5, with a possible D match to TRBD1 (5 bases). CDR3 size: 16 residues. V shed 3 bases and J shed 0 bases, with 12 bases lying between them. The germline V gene has CDR1 MNHEY and CDR2 SMNVEV (reference sequence). The CDR3, as DNA: TGTGCCAGCAGTTTTAGGACACCATATAGCAATCAGCCCCAGCATTTT. Amino acid sequence: CASSFRTPYSNQPQHF.

This clone was detected a few times. The V gene is TRBV6-6, the J gene TRBJ2-7, with 9 bases matching TRBD1. Germline CDR1 and CDR2: MNHNY and SVGAGI (reference sequence). CDR3 length: 15 amino acids. The trim removed 0 bases at V and 4 bases at J, leaving 4 bases unmatched. CDR3 DNA sequence: TGTGCCAGCAGTTACTCGGCCGGGACAGGGTACGAGCAGTACTTC. The encoded protein is CASSYSAGTGYEQYF.

The chain is built from TRBV6-6 and TRBJ1-5; possibly TRBD1 for D (5 bases). CDR3 size: 15 residues. In germline, CDR1 is MNHNY, CDR2 SVGAGI (reference sequence). V shed 2 bases and J shed 4 bases, with 12 bases lying between them. The CDR3 bases are TGTGCCAGCAGTTACGGGGCCATAGGGAATCAGCCCCAGCATTTT. It codes for CASSYGAIGNQPQHF.

A single count supports this clone. This sequence joins TRBV29-1 and TRBJ1-2; TRBD1 matches 12 bases. The CDR3 extends over 14 amino acids. V lost 4 bases and J lost 8; bases outside the gene matches: 8. The germline gives CDR1 SQVTM, CDR2 ANQGSEA. The CDR3 is CSVGYGTGGEGYTF. CDR3 nucleotides: TGCAGCGTTGGGTATGGGACAGGGGGCGAAGGCTACACCTTC.

The rearrangement uses TRBV29-1 and TRBJ1-4; 8 nucleotides agree with TRBD1. Germline CDR1 and CDR2: SQVTM and ANQGSEA. This CDR3 region has 12 residues. Unmatched junction bases numbered 3, after V lost 4 bases and J lost 8 bases. CDR3 in amino acids: CSVAQGAEKLFF. The CDR3 DNA sequence: TGCAGCGTTGCTCAGGGGGCCGAAAAACTGTTTTTT.

This clone was observed a single time. The chain couples TRBV28 to TRBJ2-7; 15 nucleotides match TRBD2. Germline CDR1 reads MDHEN; CDR2 reads SYDVKM. The length of the CDR3 is 17 residues. Trimming at V came to 4 bases and at J to 3 bases, leaving 7 bases not matched to a gene. The chain's CDR3 is CASSSYLGLAGGYEQYF. CDR3 bases: TGTGCCAGCAGTTCTTACCTGGGACTAGCGGGGGGCTACGAGCAGTACTTC.

The J gene is TRBJ2-7, the V gene TRBV2; TRBD2 agrees at 7 bases. J lost 3 bases, V lost 4 bases, and 6 bases had no gene match. CDR3 size: 14 residues. The germline V gene encodes CDR1 SNHLY and CDR2 FYNNEI. CDR3 in DNA: TGTGCCAGCAGTGTGGGAGGGGTAGGCTACGAGCAGTACTTC. Translation: CASSVGGVGYEQYF.

The chain uses TRBV28 and TRBJ2-3; 8 nucleotides match TRBD2. The CDR3 is 15 amino acids. The J segment lost 4 bases and the V segment lost 3 bases, leaving 6 bases of the junction unmatched. Germline V gives CDR1 MDHEN, CDR2 SYDVKM. The CDR3 loop reads CASSFGGASSDTQYF. The CDR3 coding sequence is TGTGCCAGCAGTTTCGGGGGGGCTAGTTCAGATACGCAGTATTTT.

In nucleotides, the CDR3 is TGTGCCAGCAGCTTAGAATGGCAGGGAAGAGTGGTGTTTTTT. Amino acids: CASSLEWQGRVVFF. The V and J genes are TRBV7-2 and TRBJ1-4; weak D call: TRBD1 (5 bases). This CDR3 has 14 amino acids. The germline CDR1 and CDR2 sequences are SGHTA and FQGNSA. Between the trimmed V and J ends, which lost 1 base and 15 bases, there was a span of 18 bases.

The chain combines TRBV5-1 with TRBJ2-5; 9 nucleotides match TRBD1. V shed 3 bases and J 5 bases; nucleotides not matched to a gene: 8. Germline CDR1 is SGHRS and CDR2 is YFSETQ. The CDR3 has 15 residues. CDR3 nucleotide sequence: TGCGCCAGCAGCTGGGGGGACAGGGACGAGGAGACCCAGTACTTC. Protein sequence: CASSWGDRDEETQYF.